Each of the 18 T cell receptor beta chains below was sequenced from the same sample in a study of shared clonotypes between healthy human individuals. The data were produced by immunoSEQ multiplex PCR, yet TCRdb's version contains in-frame clones alone and is incomplete. The table has 400,000 to 600,000 clones, nearly 80% seen once. The sequenced sample consisted of PBMCs. These receptors were collected from a woman aged 40 to 55 in good health. Some clones in this sample may be carry-over from other donors' samples.

The chain has TRBV28 and TRBJ1-2, with 7 bases identical to TRBD1. The V and J ends lost 7 bases and 4 bases, in that order; junction bases with no gene match: 18. The CDR3 has 17 amino acids. The germline CDR1 and CDR2 sequences are MDHEN and SYDVKM. In DNA, the CDR3 is TGTGCCAGCACCCCTCTGGAGGGGGCGCCCGCTGGCTATGGCTACACCTTC. Translated, it gives CASTPLEGAPAGYGYTF.

The chain recombines TRBV2 with TRBJ2-2; TRBD1 aligns across 7 bases. The CDR3 is 15 residues long. Germline CDR1 reads SNHLY; CDR2 reads FYNNEI. V was pared by 6 bases and J by 1 base, with 5 bases of the junction left unmatched. This CDR3 is CASRKGGRNTGELFF. The CDR3 DNA sequence: TGTGCCAGCAGGAAAGGGGGCAGGAACACCGGGGAGCTGTTTTTT.

The gene calls are TRBV9 and TRBJ2-1; D gene uncertain. Germline CDR1 is SGDLS and CDR2 is YYNGEE. The V gene lost 0 bases and the J gene lost 8 bases, with 9 bases spanning the gap. The CDR3 totals 13 residues. CDR3 region: CASSVARVDEQFF. CDR3 nucleotides: TGTGCCAGCAGCGTAGCAAGGGTTGATGAGCAGTTCTTC.

The J gene is TRBJ1-5, the V gene TRBV2, with D perhaps matching TRBD1 (6 bases). CDR1 is SNHLY, CDR2 FYNNEI, per germline. This CDR3 has 15 residues. Trimming left V 6 bases short and J 0 bases short, with 12 bases between. CDR3 residues: CASRVGQLSNQPQHF. The CDR3 DNA reads TGTGCCAGCAGGGTAGGACAGCTTAGCAATCAGCCCCAGCATTTT.

This chain links TRBV7-9 with TRBJ1-2, with no clear D. Germline V gene sequence: CDR1 SEHNR, CDR2 FQNEAQ (reference sequence). CDR3 length: 14 amino acids. V was pared by 5 bases and J by 4 bases, with 14 bases between. Written as DNA, the CDR3 is TGTGCCAGCAGCCCAAGTTCGCGGTTCTATGGCTACACCTTC. Its protein product is CASSPSSRFYGYTF.

This clone was seen a single time. This chain links TRBV4-2 with TRBJ2-7, with 10 bases lining up with TRBD2. Germline V lookup: CDR1 LGHNA, CDR2 YNFKEQ. The CDR3 covers 16 residues. With 4 bases clipped from V and 4 bases from J, the junction kept 10 bases outside the gene matches. In DNA form, the CDR3 reads TGTGCCAGCAGCCTAAATCTCGGGACTAGCGCTTACGAGCAGTACTTC. Encoded protein: CASSLNLGTSAYEQYF.

The rearrangement links TRBV28 to TRBJ1-1; no definite D call. This CDR3 comprises 15 residues. V was shortened by 3 bases and J by 0 bases, with 11 bases between the two germline ends. CDR1 is MDHEN and CDR2 is SYDVKM in the germline V gene. CDR3: CASSLWETMNTEAFF. CDR3 nucleotides: TGTGCCAGCAGTTTGTGGGAGACTATGAACACTGAAGCTTTCTTT. Together with reference TRBV28 and TRBJ1-1, the CDR3 gives the full variable domain: DVKVTQSSRYLVKRTGEKVFLECVQDMDHENMFWYRQDPGLGLRLIYFSYDVKMKEKGDIPEGYSVSREKKERFSLILESASTNQTSMYLCASSLWETMNTEAFFGQGTRLTVV.

The gene calls are TRBV18 and TRBJ1-5; D uncertain. Trimming took off 3 bases at V and 4 bases at J, with 7 bases between the two ends. Germline V gives CDR1 KGHSH, CDR2 LQKENI. The CDR3 is 13 amino acids. CDR3 coding DNA: TGTGCCAGCTCACCGGATACAAATCAGCCCCAGCATTTT. It codes for CASSPDTNQPQHF.

This clone was recorded once. The chain carries TRBV20-1 and TRBJ2-1; tentative D call: TRBD2 (6 bases). Germline CDR1 reads DFQATT; CDR2 reads SNEGSKA (reference sequence). Trimming removed 0 bases from V and 14 bases from J, with 11 bases in between. The CDR3 runs 11 residues. CDR3 sequence (DNA): TGCAGTGCTAGAGATGGGAGGTTGGAGTTCTTC. Protein: CSARDGRLEFF.

This clone was seen only a few times. The V call is TRBV9, the J call TRBJ2-3; 8 bases agree with TRBD2. Germline V gives CDR1 SGDLS, CDR2 YYNGEE. The junction had 8 bases not matched to a gene; V was cut back by 4 bases and J by 1 base. The CDR3 has 16 amino acids. The CDR3 loop reads CASSSAGTRGTDTQYF. The CDR3 region has the DNA TGTGCCAGCAGCTCCGCGGGGACTAGGGGCACAGATACGCAGTATTTT.

As to this clone: The junction and the germline gene differ at one end; a read error may be behind it. Other DNA sequences in this sample translate to the same CDR3. The chain has TRBV5-4 and TRBJ2-5; D is unclear. Germline-derived CDR1 and CDR2 are SGHNT and YYREEE (reference sequence). The CDR3 runs 13 residues. The CDR3 sequence is CASSLVAQETQYF. The CDR3 nucleotides read TGTGCCAGCAGCTTGGTGGCTCAAGAGACTCAGTACTTC.

The chain employs TRBV7-4 and TRBJ1-4; D is perhaps TRBD1 (5 bases). Trimming took 5 bases from V and 5 from J, leaving 15 bases between them. The CDR3 length is 15 residues. Germline assignment: CDR1 SGHVT and CDR2 SQSDAQ. As DNA, the CDR3 is TGTGCCAGCAGCCACCTCGCGGGGCGAAATGAAAAACTGTTTTTT. It yields the protein CASSHLAGRNEKLFF.

A single count supports this clone. This rearrangement joins TRBV27 to TRBJ2-1; D remains unclear. Between the trimmed V and J ends, which lost 6 bases and 1 base, there was a span of 7 bases. The CDR3 totals 13 residues. Germline-derived CDR1 and CDR2 are MNHEY and SMNVEV (reference sequence). For the CDR3, the DNA is TGTGCCAGCAGGCCAATGTCCTACAATGAGCAGTTCTTC. This sequence encodes CASRPMSYNEQFF.

V and J are TRBV6-1 and TRBJ2-7; D is undetermined. CDR1 is MNHNS, CDR2 SASEGT, per germline. Trimming cost V 3 bases and J 2 bases, with 11 bases left between them. The CDR3 extends over 14 amino acids. Written as DNA, the CDR3 is TGTGCCAGCAGTGATTACCATACGACCTACGAGCAGTACTTC. Residues: CASSDYHTTYEQYF.

This chain links TRBV27 with TRBJ1-2; D is possibly TRBD1 (5 bases). V dropped 5 bases and J dropped 5 bases, with 21 bases sitting between them. CDR3 length equals 16 residues. Germline V CDR1 and CDR2: MNHEY, SMNVEV (reference sequence). The CDR3 spells CASSPLWGVGEYGYTF. Here the CDR3 DNA reads TGTGCCAGCAGTCCACTTTGGGGGGTGGGGGAATATGGCTACACCTTC.

Only a few counts were recorded for this clone. The chain combines TRBV30 with TRBJ1-1, with a weak D call TRBD1 (6 bases). The CDR3 has 14 amino acids. Trimming left V 4 bases short and J 5 bases short, with 17 bases between. CDR1 and CDR2 from the germline V gene are GTSNPN and SVGIG (reference sequence). The CDR3 is CAWTNRVTRTEAFF. DNA of the CDR3: TGTGCCTGGACCAACAGGGTGACTCGGACTGAAGCTTTCTTT.

J is TRBJ1-3 and V is TRBV18; D perhaps matches TRBD1 (5 bases). The CDR3 is 16 residues long. Per the germline V gene, CDR1 is KGHSH and CDR2 is LQKENI. V gave up 0 bases and J gave up 2 bases, with 11 bases separating them. The CDR3 loop reads CASSPPQGGTGNTIYF. The CDR3 DNA is TGTGCCAGCTCACCACCGCAGGGAGGGACTGGAAACACCATATATTTT.

This chain joins TRBV10-1 and TRBJ2-3, with 14 bases fitting TRBD2. The CDR3 covers 16 residues. In germline, CDR1 is WNHNN, CDR2 SYGVQD (reference sequence). Trimming at V came to 6 bases and at J to 1 base, leaving 3 bases not matched to a gene. For the CDR3, the DNA is TGCGCCAGCAGCTCGACTAGCGGGAGGGGCACAGATACGCAGTATTTT. Encoded protein: CASSSTSGRGTDTQYF.